Below are 14 T cell receptor beta chains sequenced from a single sample in a study of PD-L1 blockade in urothelial cancer. The data were produced by immunoSEQ multiplex PCR, yet TCRdb's version contains in-frame clones alone and is incomplete. The data show about 100,000 clones, with about 90% seen just once and just over 0.9% held by the top ten. Sequences were derived from PBMCs, sampled around atezolizumab (anti-PD-L1) treatment. These TCRs come from a woman aged 80 or over with urothelial cancer.

This chain connects TRBV6-7 to TRBJ1-5, with 7 bases identical to TRBD1. TRBV6-7 counts as an open reading frame of uncertain function. The CDR3 length is 15 residues. Trimming cost V 7 bases and J 6 bases; bases outside gene matches: 12. CDR3 sequence reads: CASIPGTATSQPQHF. CDR3 coding DNA: TGTGCCAGCATCCCCGGGACAGCCACCAGTCAGCCCCAGCATTTT.

The chain combines TRBV15 with TRBJ1-1; D call uncertain. The CDR3 runs to 14 residues. Germline V CDR1 and CDR2: LNHNV, YYDKDF (reference sequence). The V end lost 0 bases, the J end lost 6 bases, and 11 bases lay between the germline ends. The CDR3 loop is CATSRDLRMAEAFF. The CDR3, as DNA: TGTGCCACCAGCAGAGATCTGAGGATGGCTGAAGCTTTCTTT.

This clone was seen a few times. The chain uses TRBV29-1 and TRBJ1-1; D is unresolved. This CDR3 comprises 14 residues. Germline-derived CDR1 and CDR2 are SQVTM and ANQGSEA. Between the trimmed V and J ends, which lost 3 bases and 11 bases, there was a span of 22 bases. The CDR3, as DNA: TGCAGCGTTGAGAGGACTGACGGACTGCTCGGGGCTTTCTTT. Its protein is CSVERTDGLLGAFF.

This clone has just one count. The DNA of the CDR3 is TGTGCCAGCAGTTCTGAGACAGGGCAGTACTTC. It codes for CASSSETGQYF. The chain employs TRBV7-9 and TRBJ2-7, with a possible D match to TRBD1 (6 bases). The germline CDR1 and CDR2 sequences are SEHNR and FQNEAQ (reference sequence). Trimming removed 6 bases at V and 9 bases at J, with 12 bases between. The CDR3 extends over 11 amino acids.

This chain uses TRBV1 with TRBJ2-1; the table's D call of TRBD2 was not tested on the DNA. TRBV1 is a pseudogene locus. This CDR3 comprises 19 residues. CDR3 in DNA: TGCACCAGCAGCCGTGACGAGCGGGAGAGACCCCCAAGCTACAATGAGCAGTTCTTC. This gives the protein CTSSRDERERPPSYNEQFF.

The V and J genes are TRBV7-9 and TRBJ1-4; TRBD1 agrees at 7 bases. The CDR3 loop spans 15 amino acids. CDR1 and CDR2 (germline): SEHNR, FQNEAQ (reference sequence). Germline trimming cut 3 bases from V and 3 bases from J; bases unmatched to any gene: 4. In DNA form, the CDR3 reads TGTGCCAGCAGCTTGACAGGGTTTTCTAATGAAAAACTGTTTTTT. Encoded protein: CASSLTGFSNEKLFF.

The chain has TRBV11-1 and TRBJ2-3, with D uncertain. With 5 bases removed from V and 4 bases from J, the gap between germline ends came to 13 bases. The CDR3 has 14 amino acids. Germline loops: CDR1 SGHAT, CDR2 FQDESV (reference sequence). The CDR3 here is CASSPTTGPDTQYF. In DNA, the CDR3 is TGTGCCAGCAGCCCAACTACGGGTCCAGATACGCAGTATTTT.

The rearrangement links TRBV4-2 to TRBJ2-5, with a possible D match to TRBD1 (5 bases). This CDR3 spans 13 amino acids. V was shortened by 0 bases and J by 7 bases, with 9 bases between the two germline ends. From germline, CDR1 is LGHNA and CDR2 YNFKEQ. The CDR3 loop reads CASSQDRGGTQYF. For the CDR3, the DNA is TGTGCCAGCAGCCAAGATAGGGGCGGGACCCAGTACTTC.

The chain combines TRBV2 with TRBJ2-7; 7 positions match TRBD2. The V gene end was trimmed by 5 bases and the J gene end by 3 bases; junction bases not matched to a gene: 4. Germline assignment: CDR1 SNHLY and CDR2 FYNNEI. The CDR3 spans 13 residues. In DNA form, the CDR3 reads TGTGCCAGCAGTCGGGAGGTAGTCTACGAGCAGTACTTC. Residues: CASSREVVYEQYF.

The rearrangement uses TRBV7-9 and TRBJ1-2; TRBD1 matches 8 bases. The J segment lost 8 bases and the V segment lost 5 bases, leaving 4 bases of the junction unmatched. Germline V gene sequence: CDR1 SEHNR, CDR2 FQNEAQ (reference sequence). CDR3 length equals 12 residues. DNA of the CDR3: TGTGCCAGCAGCCCCGGACAGGGCGGCTACACCTTC. Its translation is CASSPGQGGYTF. Filled out from reference TRBV7-9 and TRBJ1-2, the complete variable domain reads DTGVSQNPRHKITKRGQNVTFRCDPISEHNRLYWYRQTLGQGPEFLTYFQNEAQLEKSRLLSDRFSAERPKGSFSTLEIQRTEQGDSAMYLCASSPGQGGYTFGSGTRLTVV.

The chain carries TRBV10-3 and TRBJ2-2; maybe TRBD1 (5 bases). From germline, CDR1 is ENHRY and CDR2 SYGVKD. The CDR3 has 13 residues. The germline V and J ends were trimmed by 11 bases and 7 bases, with 17 bases remaining between them. Here the CDR3 DNA reads TGTGCCGCAGGGCAGGGTAAAGGCGGGGAGCTGTTTTTT. Residues: CAAGQGKGGELFF.

The gene calls are TRBV7-9 and TRBJ2-5; TRBD2 matches at 7 bases. There are 16 residues in the CDR3. J lost 5 bases, V lost 4 bases, and 13 bases had no gene match. Per germline, CDR1 SEHNR and CDR2 FQNEAQ (reference sequence). DNA for the CDR3: TGTGCCAGCAGCTACGACGTGGGACTACGCCTCGAGACCCAGTACTTC. Its translation is CASSYDVGLRLETQYF.

This chain uses TRBV7-8 with TRBJ2-2; 12 bases fit TRBD2. The CDR3 is 15 residues long. The V gene end was trimmed by 8 bases and the J gene end by 5 bases; junction bases not matched to a gene: 6. Germline V gene lookup returns CDR1 SGHVS and CDR2 FQNEAQ. CDR3 in amino acids: CASRGGTSGTGELFF. Written as DNA, the CDR3 is TGTGCCAGCCGGGGTGGGACTAGCGGGACCGGGGAGCTGTTTTTT.

The V and J genes are TRBV30 and TRBJ1-5; 9 nucleotides match TRBD1. The CDR3 is made up of 14 amino acids. V lost 2 bases to trimming and J lost 6 bases; unmatched junction nucleotides: 5. Germline V gene lookup returns CDR1 GTSNPN and CDR2 SVGIG (reference sequence). The chain's CDR3 is CAWSLGQGTQPQHF. The CDR3 region has the DNA TGTGCCTGGAGTCTTGGACAGGGGACTCAGCCCCAGCATTTT.